In this sample, the clone carrying this TCR beta chain turned up a few times. Combining a sample-barcoded 5' primer with a J-beta primer mix, a second PCR ran for roughly 7 to 12 cycles. TCRdb analysed the 5' RACE reads with MiXCR anew, one entry per CDR3 protein. The sample has roughly 830,000 distinct CDR3 sequences; approximately 65% are singletons. This entry comes from a study of blood T cells in healthy people across ages. The sequencing sample was made of blood. The receptor was derived from a man aged 30 to 39 in good health.

This CDR3 is CASSQGQTKNIQYF. CDR3 nucleotides: TGTGCCAGCAGCCAGGGACAAACCAAAAACATTCAGTACTTC. V is TRBV7-2 and J is TRBJ2-4; TRBD1 might be the D (6 bases). Germline assignment: CDR1 SGHTA and CDR2 FQGNSA. Between the trimmed V and J ends, which lost 5 bases and 2 bases, there was a span of 10 bases. The CDR3 consists of 14 residues.